This TCR beta chain was recorded in a study of cytomegalovirus exposure and HLA in healthy donors. CDR1 MDHEN and CDR2 SYDVKM come from the germline V gene. The CDR3 is 14 amino acids. V lost 3 bases to trimming and J lost 2 bases; unmatched junction nucleotides: 1. The PCR employed 60 Vbeta primers together with 13 Jbeta primers. This table comes from immunoSEQ multiplex PCR, and its TCRdb copy is limited to in-frame clones, with some not included. The table has 120,000 to 150,000 clones, 76% seen once; the top ten hold 1.5% to 2%. The chain combines TRBV28 with TRBJ2-7; TRBD2 agrees at 10 bases. What was sequenced was PBMCs. The sequence derives from a man in his forties in good health and CMV-seronegative. The CDR3 spells CASSLGTSAYEQYF. CDR3 DNA sequence: TGTGCCAGCAGTTTGGGGACTAGCGCCTACGAGCAGTACTTC.